Following are 28 T cell receptor beta chains from one sample sequenced in a study of monozygotic twins with cystic fibrosis. Some clones are missing from TCRdb's copy, which holds only in-frame ones; the method was immunoSEQ multiplex PCR. The table records 7,000 to 9,500 clones, 90% to 95% of them present only once. Specimen: blood. The receptors originated from a boy younger than 10 with cystic fibrosis.

V usage is TRBV7-6 and J usage is TRBJ2-1; 9 nucleotides line up with TRBD1. Germline V gene sequence: CDR1 SGHVS, CDR2 FNYEAQ. The CDR3 length is 17 residues. J gave up 6 bases and V 1 base, and 10 bases lay outside the gene matches. The CDR3 DNA sequence: TGTGCCAGCAGCTTAGTATCGGTACAGGGGGCACCCAATGAGCAGTTCTTC. It translates to CASSLVSVQGAPNEQFF. The entire variable domain, with the rest obtained from reference TRBV7-6 and TRBJ2-1, is as follows: GAGVSQSPRYKVTKRGQDVALRCDPISGHVSLYWYRQALGQGPEFLTYFNYEAQQDKSGLPNDRFSAERPEGSISTLTIQRTEQRDSAMYRCASSLVSVQGAPNEQFFGPGTRLTVL.

V is TRBV9 and J is TRBJ2-3, with TRBD2 identical over 10 bases. The CDR3 has 15 residues. V lost 3 bases, J lost 5 bases, and 6 bases stayed unmatched. Germline loops: CDR1 SGDLS, CDR2 YYNGEE. CDR3 sequence (DNA): TGTGCCAGCAGCGGTAGCGGGGGGCCGGGAGATACGCAGTATTTT. It is translated as CASSGSGGPGDTQYF.

The chain employs TRBV7-9 and TRBJ1-6; no clear D gene. The germline V gene encodes CDR1 SEHNR and CDR2 FQNEAQ (reference sequence). The germline V and J ends were trimmed by 1 base and 9 bases, with 19 bases remaining between them. This CDR3 is built from 17 residues. CDR3 loop: CASSLGQDWEIGSPLHF. DNA for the CDR3: TGTGCCAGCAGCTTAGGGCAGGATTGGGAAATTGGTTCACCCCTCCACTTT.

The chain uses TRBV5-1 and TRBJ2-7, with D uncertain. Trimming shortened V by 1 base and J by 2 bases, and 10 bases separated the two germline ends. This CDR3 has 14 amino acids. Germline-derived CDR1 and CDR2 are SGHRS and YFSETQ. The CDR3 bases are TGCGCCAGCAGCTTGCGGAACAGCCCCTACGAGCAGTACTTC. Protein sequence: CASSLRNSPYEQYF.

The chain combines TRBV19 with TRBJ2-3; D unclear. Germline lookup yields CDR1 LNHDA and CDR2 SQIVND (reference sequence). Trimming took off 6 bases at V and 6 bases at J, with 10 bases between the two ends. This CDR3 has 12 residues. CDR3 loop: CASRSLPDTQYF. In DNA, the CDR3 is TGTGCCAGTAGGAGCCTCCCCGATACGCAGTATTTT.

The chain has TRBV5-8 and TRBJ2-7; 8 bases agree with TRBD2. The CDR3 runs 17 residues. Germline V gene lookup returns CDR1 SGHTS and CDR2 YDEGEE. J gave up 0 bases and V 0 bases, and 8 bases lay outside the gene matches. CDR3 DNA sequence: TGTGCCAGCAGCTTGGATGGACTAGCCGGAAGCTCCTACGAGCAGTACTTC. Encoded protein: CASSLDGLAGSSYEQYF.

V and J are TRBV11-3 and TRBJ2-5; possible D gene TRBD2, 6 bases. Germline assignment: CDR1 SGHNT and CDR2 YENEEA. CDR3 size: 14 residues. V lost 5 bases and J lost 2, with 12 bases in between. CDR3 residues: CASSRNGGQETQYF. The CDR3 region has the DNA TGTGCCAGCAGCAGGAACGGGGGTCAAGAGACCCAGTACTTC.

The J gene is TRBJ2-7, the V gene TRBV7-2, with TRBD2 identical over 11 bases. Germline assignment: CDR1 SGHTA and CDR2 FQGNSA. Germline trimming cut 5 bases from V and 4 bases from J; bases unmatched to any gene: 7. The length of the CDR3 is 15 residues. The CDR3, as DNA: TGTGCCAGCAGCCTTGACGGGACTAGCGGATACGAGCAGTACTTC. Translating it yields CASSLDGTSGYEQYF.

The chain combines TRBV2 with TRBJ1-1; D unresolved. Germline lookup yields CDR1 SNHLY and CDR2 FYNNEI. The CDR3 loop spans 13 amino acids. Trimming shortened V by 6 bases and J by 4 bases, and 12 bases separated the two germline ends. The CDR3: CASRAGHRTEAFF. DNA of the CDR3: TGTGCCAGCAGGGCTGGGCATCGCACTGAAGCTTTCTTT.

J is TRBJ1-5 and V is TRBV9, with TRBD1 matching 7 bases. CDR3 length equals 15 residues. V lost 3 bases, J lost 8 bases, and 11 bases stayed unmatched. In germline, CDR1 is SGDLS, CDR2 YYNGEE. CDR3 nucleotides: TGTGCCAGCAGCGAGGGGGCCAGACAATTGGAGCCCCAGCATTTT. Translation gives CASSEGARQLEPQHF.

The chain is built from TRBV5-4 and TRBJ2-5; 11 bases agree with TRBD1. Germline V gene sequence: CDR1 SGHNT, CDR2 YYREEE (reference sequence). Unmatched junction bases numbered 5, after V lost 4 bases and J lost 3 bases. The CDR3 extends over 15 amino acids. This CDR3 reads CASSSPGQGEETQYF. The DNA for the CDR3 is TGTGCCAGCAGCAGCCCGGGACAGGGGGAAGAGACCCAGTACTTC.

This chain joins TRBV5-1 and TRBJ2-3, with TRBD1 identical over 8 bases. Germline loops: CDR1 SGHRS, CDR2 YFSETQ. This CDR3 contains 15 residues. V shed 1 base and J 6 bases; nucleotides not matched to a gene: 7. In DNA form, the CDR3 reads TGCGCCAGCAGCTTGAAGGCAGGGGGCAGGGATACGCAGTATTTT. It is translated as CASSLKAGGRDTQYF. The full variable domain, in which reference TRBV5-1 and TRBJ2-3 provide the parts outside the CDR3, is KAGVTQTPRYLIKTRGQQVTLSCSPISGHRSVSWYQQTPGQGLQFLFEYFSETQRNKGNFPGRFSGRQFSNSRSEMNVSTLELGDSALYLCASSLKAGGRDTQYFGPGTRLTVL.

This chain links TRBV6-1 with TRBJ2-3, with 10 bases fitting TRBD2. Per germline, CDR1 MNHNS and CDR2 SASEGT. J gave up 1 base and V 11 bases, and 6 bases lay outside the gene matches. The CDR3 length is 14 residues. CDR3 in DNA: TGTGCCGGGGAAAGCGGGGGGGGCACAGATACGCAGTATTTT. It codes for CAGESGGGTDTQYF.

The chain carries TRBV2 and TRBJ1-1, with D uncertain. V was pared by 2 bases and J by 5 bases, with 6 bases between. The CDR3 sequence is 12 residues long. The germline gives CDR1 SNHLY, CDR2 FYNNEI. The CDR3: CASSELGTEAFF. The CDR3 nucleotides read TGTGCCAGCAGTGAATTGGGGACTGAAGCTTTCTTT. The complete variable domain, with remaining parts taken from reference TRBV2 and TRBJ1-1, reads EPEVTQTPSHQVTQMGQEVILRCVPISNHLYFYWYRQILGQKVEFLVSFYNNEISEKSEIFDDQFSVERPDGSNFTLKIRSTKLEDSAMYFCASSELGTEAFFGQGTRLTVV.

The chain recombines TRBV7-2 with TRBJ2-3; possibly TRBD1 for D (6 bases). Germline V gene sequence: CDR1 SGHTA, CDR2 FQGNSA. Trimming took off 2 bases at V and 2 bases at J, with 14 bases between the two ends. The length of the CDR3 is 16 residues. CDR3 region: CASSLTRDTTTDTQYF. CDR3 nucleotide sequence: TGTGCCAGCAGCTTAACCCGGGACACAACCACAGATACGCAGTATTTT.

The CDR3 loop is CASSHSRGGAPDIQYF. CDR3 DNA sequence: TGTGCCAGCAGCCATTCCCGCGGGGGGGCTCCTGACATTCAGTACTTC. The V call is TRBV4-2, the J call TRBJ2-4, with TRBD2 matching 9 bases. From germline, CDR1 is LGHNA and CDR2 YNFKEQ. The CDR3 consists of 16 residues. After removal of 3 bases from V and 8 bases from J, the junction contained 11 bases not matched to a gene.

V usage is TRBV6-6 and J usage is TRBJ2-1, with D possibly TRBD2 on 6 matching bases. Germline-derived CDR1 and CDR2 are MNHNY and SVGAGI (reference sequence). The CDR3 has 13 amino acids. Trimming shortened V by 11 bases and J by 5 bases, and 16 bases separated the two germline ends. As DNA, the CDR3 is TGTGCCGCAACCGGGACTTTCAACAATGAGCAGTTCTTC. It is translated as CAATGTFNNEQFF.

V and J are TRBV9 and TRBJ2-3; 8 bases line up with TRBD2. Germline CDR1 and CDR2: SGDLS and YYNGEE. The CDR3 loop spans 17 amino acids. The V gene end was trimmed by 1 base and the J gene end by 4 bases; junction bases not matched to a gene: 11. The CDR3 here is CASSVSRGGEFPDTQYF. The CDR3 DNA is TGTGCCAGCAGCGTATCCCGGGGGGGAGAATTCCCAGATACGCAGTATTTT.

J is TRBJ1-1 and V is TRBV18, with 12 bases fitting TRBD1. The CDR3 is 16 amino acids. Germline assignment: CDR1 KGHSH and CDR2 LQKENI. V dropped 5 bases and J dropped 7; count of bases not matched to a gene: 11. The CDR3 reads CASSDLEGQGAVEAFF. CDR3 nucleotides: TGTGCCAGCTCAGACCTAGAGGGACAGGGGGCGGTTGAAGCTTTCTTT.

V usage is TRBV6-1 and J usage is TRBJ2-5, with D unclear. The germline V gene encodes CDR1 MNHNS and CDR2 SASEGT. V was shortened by 2 bases and J by 5 bases, with 3 bases between the two germline ends. CDR3 size: 11 residues. This CDR3 is CASSESETQYF. DNA for the CDR3: TGTGCCAGCAGTGAATCGGAGACCCAGTACTTC.

This chain joins TRBV14 and TRBJ2-2; 10 bases align to TRBD1. CDR1 SGHDN and CDR2 FVKESK come from the germline V gene. Unmatched junction bases numbered 5, after V lost 4 bases and J lost 6 bases. This CDR3 has 15 amino acids. The CDR3 coding sequence is TGTGCCAGCAGCCGACAGGGGGCCTTAGCCGGGGAGCTGTTTTTT. Translated, it gives CASSRQGALAGELFF.

The V gene is TRBV7-2, the J gene TRBJ1-2; D call uncertain. The CDR3 length is 14 residues. The germline gives CDR1 SGHTA, CDR2 FQGNSA. V gave up 5 bases and J gave up 0 bases, with 10 bases separating them. The CDR3 loop reads CASSQLGSNYGYTF. For the CDR3, the DNA is TGTGCCAGCAGCCAGCTGGGATCTAACTATGGCTACACCTTC.

The chain is built from TRBV2 and TRBJ1-5; 8 positions agree with TRBD1. CDR1 is SNHLY and CDR2 is FYNNEI in the germline V gene. The V and J ends lost 6 bases and 4 bases, in that order; junction bases with no gene match: 8. The CDR3 loop spans 15 amino acids. The CDR3 region has the DNA TGTGCCAGCAGCCCCGACAGGGGACTTAATCAGCCCCAGCATTTT. This translates into CASSPDRGLNQPQHF.

This chain links TRBV11-2 with TRBJ1-5; no reliable D call. The CDR3 consists of 13 residues. V gave up 5 bases and J gave up 4 bases, with 9 bases separating them. CDR1 is SGHAT, CDR2 FQNNGV, per germline. Here the CDR3 reads CASSENGNQPQHF. DNA for the CDR3: TGTGCCAGCAGCGAAAACGGAAATCAGCCCCAGCATTTT.

This clone is a singleton in its sample. The chain has TRBV13 and TRBJ2-5; D gene ambiguous. Germline V lookup: CDR1 PRHDT, CDR2 FYEKMQ (reference sequence). This CDR3 is 13 amino acids long. V dropped 5 bases and J dropped 5 bases, with 12 bases sitting between them. The CDR3 coding sequence is TGTGCCAGCAGCACGGGCCGTCGGGAGACCCAGTACTTC. It yields the protein CASSTGRRETQYF.

CDR3 DNA sequence: TGCGCCAGCAGCCAAGATCCGGGACTAGCTTTGGGAGAGACCCAGTACTTC. This gives the protein CASSQDPGLALGETQYF. This chain uses TRBV4-1 with TRBJ2-5; 9 bases agree with TRBD2. J lost 4 bases, V lost 0 bases, and 9 bases had no gene match. The CDR3 contains 17 residues. Germline V gene sequence: CDR1 MGHRA, CDR2 YSYEKL.

The V gene is TRBV6-1, the J gene TRBJ2-1, with D perhaps TRBD1 or TRBD2 (6 bases each). Germline CDR1 is MNHNS and CDR2 is SASEGT. V dropped 0 bases and J dropped 4 bases, with 19 bases sitting between them. This CDR3 comprises 18 residues. DNA of the CDR3: TGTGCCAGCAGTGAAGCGCTTCTACCGGGGGCCCTATACAATGAGCAGTTCTTC. This gives the protein CASSEALLPGALYNEQFF.

This clone was recorded once. The chain couples TRBV2 to TRBJ1-4; D is ambiguous. CDR3 length: 11 residues. Trimming removed 11 bases at V and 8 bases at J, with 12 bases between. The germline CDR1 and CDR2 sequences are SNHLY and FYNNEI. The CDR3 loop reads CARRAEEKLFF. The CDR3 DNA reads as TGTGCCCGAAGGGCGGAGGAAAAACTGTTTTTT.